This paragraph covers one T cell receptor (beta chain) sequence. The sample belongs to a study of blood T cell repertoires in COVID-19. Germline-derived CDR1 and CDR2 are GTSNPN and SVGIG (reference sequence). Trimming shortened V by 1 base and J by 4 bases, and 11 bases separated the two germline ends. The CDR3 length is 13 residues. Sequenced by immunoSEQ multiplex PCR; TCRdb stores in-frame clones only, minus some. The sample shows approximately 15,000 clones, 70% to 80% of them seen only once. Sequencing was done on a sample of peripheral blood. This TCR came from a human donor in a cohort sampled during active COVID-19. This sequence joins TRBV30 and TRBJ2-7; D is ambiguous. CDR3 amino acids: CAWSGKQLYEQYF. CDR3 sequence (DNA): TGTGCCTGGAGTGGCAAACAGCTATACGAGCAGTACTTC.